The entry below describes one TCR beta chain. Its specificity is not known. This specimen belongs to a study of OX40 agonist ivuxolimab in advanced cancers. Study-wide context: Of the participants, more than 35% had some prior anti-PD-1, anti-PD-L1 or anti-CTLA-4 therapy, which was allowed. Two cutaneous melanoma patients and one hepatocellular carcinoma patient, three in all, had partial responses. Study-level results: Fewer expanded clones were found on average in CD4+ than in CD8+ T cells.

With autoimmune disease history or systemic immunosuppression, patients were excluded. This table comes from immunoSEQ multiplex PCR, and its TCRdb copy is limited to in-frame clones, with some not included. The sample carries 70,000 or so clones, approximately 90% recorded once. The CDR3 contains 16 residues. The junction had 10 bases not matched to a gene; V was cut back by 2 bases and J by 4 bases. Germline CDR1 and CDR2: MNHEY and SMNVEV (reference sequence). The source was CD4+ or CD8+ T cells sorted from blood, collected in a trial of the OX40 agonist ivuxolimab. This rearrangement joins TRBV27 to TRBJ1-1; 7 nucleotides line up with TRBD1. The clonotype originates from an adult with an advanced solid tumor such as melanoma, head and neck, liver or kidney cancer. The CDR3 region is CASSLVTGRAGTEAFF. The CDR3 DNA reads TGTGCCAGCAGTTTAGTGACAGGGCGAGCCGGCACTGAAGCTTTCTTT.